These T cell receptor beta chains were read from a single sample in a study of human thymus T cells. Profiling relied on immunoSEQ multiplex PCR, and the TCRdb table lists in-frame clones only, not all of them. The table has about 120,000 clones, approximately 96% seen once. What was sequenced was thymus tissue. The origin of the receptors is a boy less than two years old with a congenital heart defect but otherwise immunologically healthy. Each CDR3 is given with its conserved first and last residue. Fields, in order: D gene, J gene, CDR3 length, V gene, clone size, CDR3 DNA, CDR3 protein. A D gene is named only where the DNA matches it firmly. Not every row has a clone size; where given, it reads once, few, many or a size class.

D gene: TRBD1
J gene: TRBJ2-3
CDR3 length: 16
V gene: TRBV2
clone size: NA
CDR3 DNA: TGTGCCAGCAGATCGCCTGGGGGACAGGGAAAAGATACGCAGTATTTT
CDR3 protein: CASRSPGGQGKDTQYF

D gene: NA
J gene: TRBJ2-3
CDR3 length: 18
V gene: TRBV6-1
clone size: NA
CDR3 DNA: TGTGCCAGCAGTGAAGGCCCCCTACAGGGCCAAGGGACAGATACGCAGTATTTT
CDR3 protein: CASSEGPLQGQGTDTQYF

D gene: NA
J gene: TRBJ2-7
CDR3 length: 15
V gene: TRBV11-3
clone size: NA
CDR3 DNA: TGTGCCAGCACCCTGAGCTCGGGAACCACCTACGAGCAGTACTTC
CDR3 protein: CASTLSSGTTYEQYF

D gene: NA
J gene: TRBJ2-7
CDR3 length: 17
V gene: TRBV5-6
clone size: NA
CDR3 DNA: TGTGCCAGCAGCTTGGTGTCTGTGACAGCACCAAACTACGAGCAGTACTTC
CDR3 protein: CASSLVSVTAPNYEQYF

D gene: NA
J gene: TRBJ1-2
CDR3 length: 14
V gene: TRBV7-8
clone size: NA
CDR3 DNA: TGTGCCAGCAGCCCGCCGCCGCCCCCCTATGGCTACACCTTC
CDR3 protein: CASSPPPPPYGYTF

D gene: TRBD2
J gene: TRBJ2-5
CDR3 length: 13
V gene: TRBV6-1
clone size: NA
CDR3 DNA: TGTGCCAGCAGTTTCCAGTGGGCGCGGGAGCAGTACTTC
CDR3 protein: CASSFQWAREQYF

D gene: TRBD1
J gene: TRBJ2-7
CDR3 length: 14
V gene: TRBV7-9
clone size: NA
CDR3 DNA: TGTGCCAGCAGTCCAGGGGGCTTCTCCTACGAGCAGTACTTC
CDR3 protein: CASSPGGFSYEQYF

D gene: NA
J gene: TRBJ1-2
CDR3 length: 11
V gene: TRBV6-6
clone size: few
CDR3 DNA: TGTGCCAGCAGCCTACAGTATAGTACTACCTTC
CDR3 protein: CASSLQYSTTF

D gene: NA
J gene: TRBJ2-3
CDR3 length: 15
V gene: TRBV7-8
clone size: NA
CDR3 DNA: TGTGCCAGCAGCCCCGAACTTGCAAGCACAGATACGCAGTATTTT
CDR3 protein: CASSPELASTDTQYF

D gene: NA
J gene: TRBJ1-2
CDR3 length: 18
V gene: TRBV27
clone size: NA
CDR3 DNA: TGTGCCAGCAGCCAGAGTGGAAGGTGGCCGCGGGTTAACTATGGCTACACCTTC
CDR3 protein: CASSQSGRWPRVNYGYTF

D gene: NA
J gene: TRBJ2-3
CDR3 length: 15
V gene: TRBV5-1
clone size: NA
CDR3 DNA: TGCGCCAGCAGCAGGGAGGGGGTCAGCGCAGATACGCAGTATTTT
CDR3 protein: CASSREGVSADTQYF

D gene: TRBD1
J gene: TRBJ1-2
CDR3 length: 15
V gene: TRBV6-6
clone size: NA
CDR3 DNA: TGTGCCAGCAGTTCGGAGGGGACAGTCGTAGGCGGCTACACCTTC
CDR3 protein: CASSSEGTVVGGYTF

D gene: NA
J gene: TRBJ1-1
CDR3 length: 14
V gene: TRBV4-3
clone size: NA
CDR3 DNA: TGCGCCAGCAGCCAAGTTATCAGGGTTGCTGAAGCTTTCTTT
CDR3 protein: CASSQVIRVAEAFF

D gene: NA
J gene: TRBJ2-7
CDR3 length: 13
V gene: TRBV30
clone size: NA
CDR3 DNA: TGTGCCTGGAGTGTTCAGGGTTCTGTGCCGCAGTACTTC
CDR3 protein: CAWSVQGSVPQYF

D gene: NA
J gene: TRBJ1-6
CDR3 length: 15
V gene: TRBV13
clone size: NA
CDR3 DNA: TGTGCCAGCAGCATCGCGAAGGGGGGTAATTCACCCCTCCACTTT
CDR3 protein: CASSIAKGGNSPLHF

D gene: TRBD1
J gene: TRBJ1-2
CDR3 length: 14
V gene: TRBV5-1
clone size: NA
CDR3 DNA: TGCGCCAGCAGTGGGACAGGGGGAAACTATGGCTACACCTTC
CDR3 protein: CASSGTGGNYGYTF

D gene: TRBD1
J gene: TRBJ2-5
CDR3 length: 15
V gene: TRBV10-3
clone size: NA
CDR3 DNA: TGTGCCATCAGTGAGGTATTGGGACAGGAGGAGACCCAGTACTTC
CDR3 protein: CAISEVLGQEETQYF

D gene: TRBD1
J gene: TRBJ2-7
CDR3 length: 15
V gene: TRBV7-9
clone size: NA
CDR3 DNA: TGTGCCAGCAGCTATTCGGGACAGGGAGGCGACGAGCAGTACTTC
CDR3 protein: CASSYSGQGGDEQYF

D gene: TRBD1
J gene: TRBJ1-1
CDR3 length: 14
V gene: TRBV25-1
clone size: NA
CDR3 DNA: TGTGCCAGCAGTCGATCAGGGGGGGGCACTGAAGCTTTCTTT
CDR3 protein: CASSRSGGGTEAFF

D gene: NA
J gene: TRBJ2-5
CDR3 length: 11
V gene: TRBV10-3
clone size: NA
CDR3 DNA: TGTGCCATCGGGGAACAAGAGACCCAGTACTTC
CDR3 protein: CAIGEQETQYF

D gene: NA
J gene: TRBJ2-4
CDR3 length: 17
V gene: TRBV5-5
clone size: NA
CDR3 DNA: TGTGCCAGCAGCTTGAGACGCCCCACTTCGGCCAAAAACATTCAGTACTTC
CDR3 protein: CASSLRRPTSAKNIQYF

D gene: NA
J gene: TRBJ1-6
CDR3 length: 15
V gene: TRBV7-2
clone size: NA
CDR3 DNA: TGTGCCAGCAGCTTAGGGAGGACCGGTAATTCACCCCTCCACTTT
CDR3 protein: CASSLGRTGNSPLHF

D gene: NA
J gene: TRBJ2-7
CDR3 length: 12
V gene: TRBV14
clone size: NA
CDR3 DNA: TGTGCCAGCAGCCATGCTATTTACGAGCAGTACTTC
CDR3 protein: CASSHAIYEQYF

D gene: NA
J gene: TRBJ1-2
CDR3 length: 12
V gene: TRBV19
clone size: NA
CDR3 DNA: TGTGCCAGTAGTAGGGGGGATGATGGCTACACCTTC
CDR3 protein: CASSRGDDGYTF

D gene: NA
J gene: TRBJ2-3
CDR3 length: 15
V gene: TRBV10-3
clone size: NA
CDR3 DNA: TGTGCCATCAGTCCATACCGCGCGGGCACAGATACGCAGTATTTT
CDR3 protein: CAISPYRAGTDTQYF

D gene: NA
J gene: TRBJ2-3
CDR3 length: 18
V gene: TRBV7-6
clone size: NA
CDR3 DNA: TGTGCCAGCAGCTTAGCGGGGGGACGTTTACCGCACACAGATACGCAGTATTTT
CDR3 protein: CASSLAGGRLPHTDTQYF

D gene: NA
J gene: TRBJ1-2
CDR3 length: 13
V gene: TRBV30
clone size: few
CDR3 DNA: TGTGCCTGGAGTCGGTCTGGGTCCGGGGGCTACACCTTC
CDR3 protein: CAWSRSGSGGYTF

D gene: NA
J gene: TRBJ2-3
CDR3 length: 12
V gene: TRBV7-2
clone size: NA
CDR3 DNA: TGTGCCAGCAGCCCCCGGCCCGATACGCAGTATTTT
CDR3 protein: CASSPRPDTQYF

D gene: NA
J gene: TRBJ2-5
CDR3 length: 13
V gene: TRBV5-4
clone size: NA
CDR3 DNA: TGTGCCAGCAGCATTGGTAGTCAAGAGACCCAGTACTTC
CDR3 protein: CASSIGSQETQYF

D gene: NA
J gene: TRBJ1-2
CDR3 length: 11
V gene: TRBV20-1
clone size: NA
CDR3 DNA: TGCAGTGCTAGAGGGGCTTATGGCTACACCTTC
CDR3 protein: CSARGAYGYTF

D gene: TRBD2
J gene: TRBJ2-5
CDR3 length: 14
V gene: TRBV18
clone size: NA
CDR3 DNA: TGTGCCAGCTCACCACCCGGGACTAGCGAGACCCAGTACTTC
CDR3 protein: CASSPPGTSETQYF

D gene: NA
J gene: TRBJ2-3
CDR3 length: 15
V gene: TRBV6-6
clone size: NA
CDR3 DNA: TGTGCCAGCGCAAAGGGGACCCCCGCAGCGGGTACGCAGTATTTT
CDR3 protein: CASAKGTPAAGTQYF

D gene: NA
J gene: TRBJ2-3
CDR3 length: 14
V gene: TRBV6-1
clone size: NA
CDR3 DNA: TGTGCCAGCGGTGAGGGACCCAGCACAGATACGCAGTATTTT
CDR3 protein: CASGEGPSTDTQYF

D gene: NA
J gene: TRBJ2-2
CDR3 length: 13
V gene: TRBV11-1
clone size: NA
CDR3 DNA: TGTGCCAGCAGCTCGACAGTAAGCGGGGAGCTGTTTTTT
CDR3 protein: CASSSTVSGELFF

D gene: NA
J gene: TRBJ2-1
CDR3 length: 14
V gene: TRBV6-5
clone size: NA
CDR3 DNA: TGTGCCAGCAGTTGTGGGCCCCTCCACCCAGAGCAGTTCTTC
CDR3 protein: CASSCGPLHPEQFF

D gene: NA
J gene: TRBJ2-7
CDR3 length: 14
V gene: TRBV6-1
clone size: NA
CDR3 DNA: TGTGCCAGCAGCCCTAGAGATTTCTCCTACGAGCAGTACTTC
CDR3 protein: CASSPRDFSYEQYF

D gene: NA
J gene: TRBJ1-5
CDR3 length: 14
V gene: TRBV6-5
clone size: NA
CDR3 DNA: TGTGCCAGCAGTTACAGGGGAAGCAATCAGCCCCAGCATTTT
CDR3 protein: CASSYRGSNQPQHF

D gene: NA
J gene: TRBJ1-5
CDR3 length: 19
V gene: TRBV6-1
clone size: NA
CDR3 DNA: TGTGCCAGCAGTGAATGGAAACACAGGCAGCGAAATAGCAATCAGCCCCAGCATTTT
CDR3 protein: CASSEWKHRQRNSNQPQHF

D gene: TRBD1
J gene: TRBJ2-2
CDR3 length: 15
V gene: TRBV9
clone size: NA
CDR3 DNA: TGTGCCAGCAGCTTTGACAGGGGGCGCACCGGGGAGCTGTTTTTT
CDR3 protein: CASSFDRGRTGELFF

D gene: NA
J gene: TRBJ1-4
CDR3 length: 12
V gene: TRBV28
clone size: NA
CDR3 DNA: TGTGCCGCAGGTGGGGGGGATGAAAAACTGTTTTTT
CDR3 protein: CAAGGGDEKLFF

D gene: TRBD2
J gene: TRBJ2-2
CDR3 length: 15
V gene: TRBV27
clone size: NA
CDR3 DNA: TGTGCCAGCAGACCTAGCGGGGGGGCCGGCGGGGAGCTGTTTTTT
CDR3 protein: CASRPSGGAGGELFF

D gene: TRBD1
J gene: TRBJ2-5
CDR3 length: 17
V gene: TRBV5-1
clone size: NA
CDR3 DNA: TGCGCCAGCAGCTCTATACAGGGGGCGCAGGGGAAAGAGACCCAGTACTTC
CDR3 protein: CASSSIQGAQGKETQYF

D gene: TRBD1
J gene: TRBJ2-7
CDR3 length: 15
V gene: TRBV28
clone size: once
CDR3 DNA: TGTGCCAGCAGTTCGGCCGACAGGGGTCGATCCGAGCAGTACTTC
CDR3 protein: CASSSADRGRSEQYF